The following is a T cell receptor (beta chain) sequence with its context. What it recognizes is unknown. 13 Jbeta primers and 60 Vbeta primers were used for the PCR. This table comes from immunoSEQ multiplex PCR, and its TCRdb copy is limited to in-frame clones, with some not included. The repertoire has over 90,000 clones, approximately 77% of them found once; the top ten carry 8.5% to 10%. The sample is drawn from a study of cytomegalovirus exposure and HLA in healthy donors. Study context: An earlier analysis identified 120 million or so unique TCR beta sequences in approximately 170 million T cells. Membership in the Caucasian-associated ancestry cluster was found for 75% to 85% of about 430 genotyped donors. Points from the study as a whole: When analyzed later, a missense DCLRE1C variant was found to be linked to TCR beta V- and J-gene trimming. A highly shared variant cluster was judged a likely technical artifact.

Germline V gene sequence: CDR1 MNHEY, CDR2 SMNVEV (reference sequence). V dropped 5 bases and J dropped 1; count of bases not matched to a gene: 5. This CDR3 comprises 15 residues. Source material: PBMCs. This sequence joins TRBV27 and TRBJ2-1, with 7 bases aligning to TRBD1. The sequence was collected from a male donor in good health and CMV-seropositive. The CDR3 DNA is TGTGCCAGCAGTCCGAGGGACAGATCCTACAATGAGCAGTTCTTC. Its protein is CASSPRDRSYNEQFF.